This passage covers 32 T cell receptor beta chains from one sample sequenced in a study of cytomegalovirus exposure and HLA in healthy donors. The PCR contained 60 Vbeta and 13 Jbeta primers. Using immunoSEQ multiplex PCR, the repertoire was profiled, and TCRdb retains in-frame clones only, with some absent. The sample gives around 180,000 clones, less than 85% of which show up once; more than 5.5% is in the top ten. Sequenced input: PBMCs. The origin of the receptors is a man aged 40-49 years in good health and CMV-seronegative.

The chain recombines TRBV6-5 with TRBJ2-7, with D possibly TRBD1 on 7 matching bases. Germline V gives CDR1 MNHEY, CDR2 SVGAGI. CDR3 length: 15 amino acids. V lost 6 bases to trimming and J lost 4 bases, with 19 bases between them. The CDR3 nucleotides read TGTGCCAGCAGACCTCGACAGGGAGGAGGTTACGAGCAGTACTTC. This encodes CASRPRQGGGYEQYF.

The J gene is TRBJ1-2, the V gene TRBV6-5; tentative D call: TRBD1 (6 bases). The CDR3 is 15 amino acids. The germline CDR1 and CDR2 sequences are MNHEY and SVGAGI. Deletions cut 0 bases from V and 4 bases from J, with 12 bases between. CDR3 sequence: CASSYSRTDFYGYTF. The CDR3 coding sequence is TGTGCCAGCAGTTACTCCAGGACAGACTTCTATGGCTACACCTTC.

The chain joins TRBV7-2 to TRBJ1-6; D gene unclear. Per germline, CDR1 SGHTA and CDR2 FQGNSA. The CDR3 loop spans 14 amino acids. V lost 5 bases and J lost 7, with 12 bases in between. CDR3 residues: CASSPNYYNSPLHF. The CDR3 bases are TGTGCCAGCAGCCCGAACTATTACAATTCACCCCTCCACTTT.

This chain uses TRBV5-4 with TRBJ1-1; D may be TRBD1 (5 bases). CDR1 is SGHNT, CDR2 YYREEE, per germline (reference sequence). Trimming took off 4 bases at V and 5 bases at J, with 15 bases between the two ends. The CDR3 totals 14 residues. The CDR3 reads CASSRGGGWTEAFF. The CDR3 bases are TGTGCCAGCAGCCGGGGGGGTGGGTGGACTGAAGCTTTCTTT.

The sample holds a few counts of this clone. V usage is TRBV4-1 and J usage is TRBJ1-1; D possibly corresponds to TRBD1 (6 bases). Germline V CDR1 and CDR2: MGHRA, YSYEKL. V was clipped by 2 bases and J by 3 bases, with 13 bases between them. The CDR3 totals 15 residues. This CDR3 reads CASSQWQGSDTEAFF. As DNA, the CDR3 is TGCGCCAGCAGCCAATGGCAGGGGTCCGACACTGAAGCTTTCTTT.

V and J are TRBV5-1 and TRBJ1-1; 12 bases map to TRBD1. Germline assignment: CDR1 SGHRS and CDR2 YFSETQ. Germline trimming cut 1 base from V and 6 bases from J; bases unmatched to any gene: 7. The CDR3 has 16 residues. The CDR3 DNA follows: TGCGCCAGCAGCTTGAGGCCGGGACAGGGGGCCTCTGAAGCTTTCTTT. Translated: CASSLRPGQGASEAFF.

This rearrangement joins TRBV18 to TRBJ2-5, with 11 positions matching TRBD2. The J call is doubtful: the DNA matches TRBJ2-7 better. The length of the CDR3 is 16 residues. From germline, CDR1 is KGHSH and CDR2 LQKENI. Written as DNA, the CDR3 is TGTGCCAGCTCACCAAAAACCGGGACTAGCGGCTACGAGCAGTACTTC. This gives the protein CASSPKTGTSGYEQYF.

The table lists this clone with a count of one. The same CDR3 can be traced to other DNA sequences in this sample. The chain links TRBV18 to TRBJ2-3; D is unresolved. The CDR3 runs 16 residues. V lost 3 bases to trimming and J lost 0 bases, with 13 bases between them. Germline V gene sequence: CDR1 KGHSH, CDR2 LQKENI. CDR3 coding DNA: TGTGCCAGCTCACCGACCCAGAGGCCTAGCACAGATACGCAGTATTTT. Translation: CASSPTQRPSTDTQYF.

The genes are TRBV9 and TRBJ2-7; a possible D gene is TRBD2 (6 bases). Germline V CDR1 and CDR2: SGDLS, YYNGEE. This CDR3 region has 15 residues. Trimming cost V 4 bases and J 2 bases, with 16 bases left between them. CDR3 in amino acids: CASSQTAGITYEQYF. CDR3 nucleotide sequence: TGTGCCAGCAGCCAAACTGCGGGGATCACCTACGAGCAGTACTTC.

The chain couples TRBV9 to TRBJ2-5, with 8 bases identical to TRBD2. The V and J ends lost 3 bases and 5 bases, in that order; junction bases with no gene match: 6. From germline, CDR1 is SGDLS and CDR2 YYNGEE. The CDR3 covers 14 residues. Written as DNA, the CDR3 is TGTGCCAGCAGCGCAGCGGGAGCTGGGGAGACCCAGTACTTC. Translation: CASSAAGAGETQYF.

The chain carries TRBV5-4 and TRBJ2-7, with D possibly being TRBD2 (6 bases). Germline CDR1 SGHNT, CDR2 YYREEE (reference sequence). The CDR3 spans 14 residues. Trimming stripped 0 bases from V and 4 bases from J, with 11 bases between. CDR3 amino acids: CASSLDGRKYEQYF. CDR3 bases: TGTGCCAGCAGCTTGGACGGGAGAAAGTACGAGCAGTACTTC.

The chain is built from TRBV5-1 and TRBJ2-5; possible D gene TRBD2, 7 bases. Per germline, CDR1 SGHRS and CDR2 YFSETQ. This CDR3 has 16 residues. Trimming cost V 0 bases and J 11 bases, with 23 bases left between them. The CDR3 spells CASSLALAGAGEEQYF. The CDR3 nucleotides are TGCGCCAGCAGCTTGGCCTTAGCGGGTGCAGGGGAAGAGCAGTACTTC.

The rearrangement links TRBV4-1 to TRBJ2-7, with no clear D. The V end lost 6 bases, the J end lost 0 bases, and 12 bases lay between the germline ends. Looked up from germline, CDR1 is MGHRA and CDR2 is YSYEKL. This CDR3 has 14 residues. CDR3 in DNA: TGCGCCAGCAGGCCTCTCCTGCGCTCCTACGAGCAGTACTTC. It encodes CASRPLLRSYEQYF.

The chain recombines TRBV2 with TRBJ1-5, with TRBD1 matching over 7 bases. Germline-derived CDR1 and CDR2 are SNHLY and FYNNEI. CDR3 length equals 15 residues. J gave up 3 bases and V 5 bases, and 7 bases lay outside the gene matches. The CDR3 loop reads CASSPDRAHNQPQHF. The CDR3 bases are TGTGCCAGCAGTCCTGACAGGGCGCACAATCAGCCCCAGCATTTT.

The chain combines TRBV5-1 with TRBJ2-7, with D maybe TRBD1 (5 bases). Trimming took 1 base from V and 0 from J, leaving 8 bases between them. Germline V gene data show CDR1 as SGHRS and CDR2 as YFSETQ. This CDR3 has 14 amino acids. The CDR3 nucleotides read TGCGCCAGCAGCTTGACTGGGGCCTCCTACGAGCAGTACTTC. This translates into CASSLTGASYEQYF.

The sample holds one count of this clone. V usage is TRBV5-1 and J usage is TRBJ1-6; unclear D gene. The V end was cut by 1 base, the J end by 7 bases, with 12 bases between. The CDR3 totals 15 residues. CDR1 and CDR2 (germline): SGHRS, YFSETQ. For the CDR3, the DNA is TGCGCCAGCAGCTTGACGATATCTAGCAATTCACCCCTCCACTTT. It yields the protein CASSLTISSNSPLHF.

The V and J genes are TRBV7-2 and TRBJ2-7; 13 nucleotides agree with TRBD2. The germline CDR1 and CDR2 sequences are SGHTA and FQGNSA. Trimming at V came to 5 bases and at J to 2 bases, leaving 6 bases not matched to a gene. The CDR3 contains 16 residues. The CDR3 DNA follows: TGTGCCAGCAGCATCGGACTAGCGGGAGACACCTACGAGCAGTACTTC. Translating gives CASSIGLAGDTYEQYF. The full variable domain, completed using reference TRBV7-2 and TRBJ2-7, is GAGVSQSPSNKVTEKGKDVELRCDPISGHTALYWYRQSLGQGLEFLIYFQGNSAPDKSGLPSDRFSAERTGGSVSTLTIQRTQQEDSAVYLCASSIGLAGDTYEQYFGPGTRLTVT.

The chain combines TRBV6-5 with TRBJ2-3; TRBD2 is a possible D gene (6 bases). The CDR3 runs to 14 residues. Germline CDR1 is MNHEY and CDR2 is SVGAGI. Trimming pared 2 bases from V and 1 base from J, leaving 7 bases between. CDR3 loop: CASSYGGGTDTQYF. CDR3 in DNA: TGTGCCAGCAGTTACGGCGGGGGCACAGATACGCAGTATTTT.

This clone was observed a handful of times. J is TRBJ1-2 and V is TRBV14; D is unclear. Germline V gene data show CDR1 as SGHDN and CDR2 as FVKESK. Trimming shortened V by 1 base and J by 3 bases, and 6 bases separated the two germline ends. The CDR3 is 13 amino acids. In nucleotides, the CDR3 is TGTGCCAGCAGCCAAGGAACAGACTATGGCTACACCTTC. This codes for CASSQGTDYGYTF.

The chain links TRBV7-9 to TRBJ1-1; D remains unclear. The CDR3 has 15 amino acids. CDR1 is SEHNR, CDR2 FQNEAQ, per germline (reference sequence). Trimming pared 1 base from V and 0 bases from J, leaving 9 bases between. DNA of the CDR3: TGTGCCAGCAGCTTAGTAAGAGACATGAACACTGAAGCTTTCTTT. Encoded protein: CASSLVRDMNTEAFF.

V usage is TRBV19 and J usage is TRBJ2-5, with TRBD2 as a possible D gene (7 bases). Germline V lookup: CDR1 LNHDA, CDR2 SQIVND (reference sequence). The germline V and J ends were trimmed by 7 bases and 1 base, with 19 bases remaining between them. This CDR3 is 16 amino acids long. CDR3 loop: CASTPVGGALQETQYF. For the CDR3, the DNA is TGTGCCAGTACCCCGGTAGGGGGGGCGCTCCAAGAGACCCAGTACTTC.

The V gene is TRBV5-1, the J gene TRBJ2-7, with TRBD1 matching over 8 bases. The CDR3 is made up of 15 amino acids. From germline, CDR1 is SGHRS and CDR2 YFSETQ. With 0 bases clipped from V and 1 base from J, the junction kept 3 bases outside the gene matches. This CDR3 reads CASSLDRTGSYEQYF. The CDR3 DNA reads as TGCGCCAGCAGCTTGGATCGGACAGGGTCCTACGAGCAGTACTTC. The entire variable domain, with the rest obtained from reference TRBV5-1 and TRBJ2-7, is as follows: KAGVTQTPRYLIKTRGQQVTLSCSPISGHRSVSWYQQTPGQGLQFLFEYFSETQRNKGNFPGRFSGRQFSNSRSEMNVSTLELGDSALYLCASSLDRTGSYEQYFGPGTRLTVT.

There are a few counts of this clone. The CDR3 reads CASSPGQRGGYTF. CDR3 nucleotide sequence: TGTGCCAGCTCACCAGGGCAGCGGGGCGGCTACACCTTC. This chain connects TRBV18 to TRBJ1-2, with TRBD1 as a possible D gene (5 bases). The germline CDR1 and CDR2 sequences are KGHSH and LQKENI. The CDR3 contains 13 residues. Trimming removed 2 bases from V and 8 bases from J, with 12 bases in between.

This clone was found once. CDR3 nucleotides: TGTGCCAGCAGTTACTCGGTAGGAGATGGCTACACCTTC. It yields the protein CASSYSVGDGYTF. The chain is built from TRBV6-6 and TRBJ1-2, with D unclear. Germline lookup yields CDR1 MNHNY and CDR2 SVGAGI (reference sequence). V was clipped by 0 bases and J by 6 bases, with 8 bases between them. The CDR3 contains 13 residues.

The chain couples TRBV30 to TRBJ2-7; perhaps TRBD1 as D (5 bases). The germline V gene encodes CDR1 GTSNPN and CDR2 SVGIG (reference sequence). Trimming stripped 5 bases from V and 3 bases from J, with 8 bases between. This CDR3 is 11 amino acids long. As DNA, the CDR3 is TGTGCCTGGGACAGTTACTACGAGCAGTACTTC. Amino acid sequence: CAWDSYYEQYF.

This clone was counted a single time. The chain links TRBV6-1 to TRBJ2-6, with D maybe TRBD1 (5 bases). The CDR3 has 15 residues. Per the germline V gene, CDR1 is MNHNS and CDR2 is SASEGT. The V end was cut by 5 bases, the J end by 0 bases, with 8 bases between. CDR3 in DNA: TGTGCCAGCAGTTCAGGGCTCTCTGGGGCCAACGTCCTGACTTTC. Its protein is CASSSGLSGANVLTF.

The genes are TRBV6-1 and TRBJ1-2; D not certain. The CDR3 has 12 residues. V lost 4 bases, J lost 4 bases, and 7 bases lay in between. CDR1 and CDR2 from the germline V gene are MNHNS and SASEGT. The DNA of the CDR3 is TGTGCCAGCAGTGTGCGGGCCTATGGCTACACCTTC. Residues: CASSVRAYGYTF.

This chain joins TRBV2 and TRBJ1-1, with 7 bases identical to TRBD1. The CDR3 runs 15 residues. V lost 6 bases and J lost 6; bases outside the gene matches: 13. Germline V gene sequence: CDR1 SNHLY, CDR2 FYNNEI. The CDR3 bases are TGTGCCAGCAGGGGAAAGACAGGGATTGGCGCTGAAGCTTTCTTT. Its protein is CASRGKTGIGAEAFF.

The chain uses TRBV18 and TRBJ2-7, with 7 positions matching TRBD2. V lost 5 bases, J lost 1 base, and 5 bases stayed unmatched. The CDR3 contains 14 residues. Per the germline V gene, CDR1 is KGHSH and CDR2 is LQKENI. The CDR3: CASSAAGTSYEQYF. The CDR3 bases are TGTGCCAGCTCAGCAGCGGGAACTTCCTACGAGCAGTACTTC.

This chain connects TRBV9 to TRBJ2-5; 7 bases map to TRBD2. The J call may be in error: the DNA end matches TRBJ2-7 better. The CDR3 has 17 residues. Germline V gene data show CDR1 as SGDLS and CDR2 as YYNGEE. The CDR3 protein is CASSVGTGWRETHEQYF. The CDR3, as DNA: TGTGCCAGCAGCGTAGGAACTGGATGGCGGGAGACCCACGAGCAGTACTTC.

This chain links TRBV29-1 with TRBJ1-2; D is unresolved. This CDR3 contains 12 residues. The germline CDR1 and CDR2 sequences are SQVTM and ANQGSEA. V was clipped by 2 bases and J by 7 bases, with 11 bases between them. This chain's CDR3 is CSVELGASGYTF. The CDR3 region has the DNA TGCAGCGTTGAACTGGGCGCCTCTGGCTACACCTTC.

The CDR3 here is CASSSPAGRPNTEAFF. The CDR3 bases are TGTGCCAGCAGCTCCCCGGCAGGGCGGCCGAACACTGAAGCTTTCTTT. The chain combines TRBV11-3 with TRBJ1-1; the D gene is possibly TRBD1 (5 bases). The V and J ends lost 4 bases and 1 base respectively, with 16 bases between them. The CDR3 runs to 16 residues. The germline V gene has CDR1 SGHNT and CDR2 YENEEA.